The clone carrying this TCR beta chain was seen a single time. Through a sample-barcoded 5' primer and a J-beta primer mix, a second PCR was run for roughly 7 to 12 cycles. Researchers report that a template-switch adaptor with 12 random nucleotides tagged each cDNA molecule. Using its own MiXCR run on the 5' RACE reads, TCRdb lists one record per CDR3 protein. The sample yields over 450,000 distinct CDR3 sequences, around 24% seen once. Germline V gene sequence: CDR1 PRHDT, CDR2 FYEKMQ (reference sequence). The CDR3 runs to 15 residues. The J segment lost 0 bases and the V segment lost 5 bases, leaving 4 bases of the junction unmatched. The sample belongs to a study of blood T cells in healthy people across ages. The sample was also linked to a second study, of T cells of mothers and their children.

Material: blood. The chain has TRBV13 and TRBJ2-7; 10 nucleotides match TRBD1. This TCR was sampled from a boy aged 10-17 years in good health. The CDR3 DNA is TGTGCCAGCAGCGTAGACAGGGGGCCCTCCTACGAGCAGTACTTC. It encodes CASSVDRGPSYEQYF.